The TCR beta chain described here comes from a study of T cells expressing NK-cell markers. Across the study: In the group of eight sequenced donors, seven were HCMV-seropositive and one was seronegative. General observations from the study: Whether expanded NKG2C-expressing T cell clones recognize HCMV is unknown. The same clonotypes also predominated in the CD3+CD56-NKG2C+ fraction of several donors.

Germline V gene lookup returns CDR1 MNHEY and CDR2 SVGAGI. CDR3 size: 16 residues. Worth noting for this clonotype: Antigen unknown.

TCRdb derives one entry per CDR3 protein from the 5' RACE reads, leaving out DNA. Found here are 250,000 or so distinct CDR3 sequences; the top ten clones hold roughly 4.2%. The TCR sequence derives from a woman aged 18-69 years in good health. The J gene is TRBJ1-2, the V gene TRBV6-5. The source material was blood T cells: a sorted CD56 or NKG2C T cell subset, CD4+ or CD8+ T cells, or bulk PBMC T cells (not recorded which). CDR3 residues: CASSYRVVPTNYGYTF.